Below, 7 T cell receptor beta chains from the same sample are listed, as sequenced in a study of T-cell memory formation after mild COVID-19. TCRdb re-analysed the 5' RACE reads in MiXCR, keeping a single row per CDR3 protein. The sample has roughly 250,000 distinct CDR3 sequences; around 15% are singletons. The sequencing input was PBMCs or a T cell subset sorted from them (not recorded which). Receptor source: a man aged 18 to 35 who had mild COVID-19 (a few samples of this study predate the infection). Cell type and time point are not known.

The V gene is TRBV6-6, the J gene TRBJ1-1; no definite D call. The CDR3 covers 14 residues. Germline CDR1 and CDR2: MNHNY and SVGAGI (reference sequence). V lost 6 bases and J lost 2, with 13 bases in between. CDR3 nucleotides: TGTGCCAGCAGCTCCGTCGGGGTCAACACTGAAGCTTTCTTT. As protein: CASSSVGVNTEAFF.

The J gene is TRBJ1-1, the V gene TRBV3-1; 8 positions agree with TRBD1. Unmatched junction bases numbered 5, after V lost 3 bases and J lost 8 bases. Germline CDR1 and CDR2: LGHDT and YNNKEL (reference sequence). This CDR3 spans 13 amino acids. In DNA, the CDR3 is TGTGCCAGCAGCCACCTAGGGGACAGGGAAGCTTTCTTT. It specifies CASSHLGDREAFF.

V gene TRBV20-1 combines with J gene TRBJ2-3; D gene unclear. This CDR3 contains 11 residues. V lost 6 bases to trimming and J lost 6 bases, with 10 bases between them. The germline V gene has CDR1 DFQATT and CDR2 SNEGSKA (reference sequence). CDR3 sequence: CSASPYDTQYF. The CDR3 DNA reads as TGCAGTGCCTCACCCTACGATACGCAGTATTTT.

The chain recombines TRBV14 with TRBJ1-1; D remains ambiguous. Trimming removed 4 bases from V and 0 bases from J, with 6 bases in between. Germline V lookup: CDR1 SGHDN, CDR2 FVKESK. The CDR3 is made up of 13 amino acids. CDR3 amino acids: CASSRMMNTEAFF. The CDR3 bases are TGTGCCAGCAGCCGAATGATGAACACTGAAGCTTTCTTT.

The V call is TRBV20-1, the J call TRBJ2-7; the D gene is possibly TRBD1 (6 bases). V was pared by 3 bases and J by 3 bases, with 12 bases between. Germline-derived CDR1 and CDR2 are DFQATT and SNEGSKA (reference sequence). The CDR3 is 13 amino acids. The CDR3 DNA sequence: TGCAGTGCTAGTCCGGACAGACTCTACGAGCAGTACGTC. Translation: CSASPDRLYEQYV.

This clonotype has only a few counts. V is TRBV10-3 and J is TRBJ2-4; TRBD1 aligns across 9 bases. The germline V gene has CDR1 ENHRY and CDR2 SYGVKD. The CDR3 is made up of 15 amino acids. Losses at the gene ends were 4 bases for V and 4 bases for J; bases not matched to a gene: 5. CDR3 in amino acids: CAISGAGQGKNIQYF. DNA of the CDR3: TGTGCCATCAGTGGGGCCGGACAGGGGAAAAACATTCAGTACTTC.

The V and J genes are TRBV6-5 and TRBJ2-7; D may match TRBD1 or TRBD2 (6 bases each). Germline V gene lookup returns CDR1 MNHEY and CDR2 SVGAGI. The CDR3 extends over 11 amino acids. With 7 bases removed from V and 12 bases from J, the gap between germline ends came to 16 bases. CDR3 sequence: CASTNGGGWYF. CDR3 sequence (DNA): TGTGCCAGCACCAACGGGGGCGGGTGGTACTTC.